Shown below are 29 T cell receptor beta chains from a single sample sequenced in a study of T cell changes during pregnancy in multiple sclerosis (dated by TCRdb to the late 2010s). The method behind the library was the immunoSEQ multiplex PCR assay. The table was pulled from immuneACCESS by TCRdb, which kept in-frame rearrangements only. Such tables lose some clones; where checked, under half of the loss comes from unresolved V genes, and the rest has no known cause. For this sample the table gives fewer than 90,000 clones, of which about 89% were detected only once. In total, the top ten clones hold 0.7% to 0.95% of the sample. This sample comprised peripheral blood, obtained in the second trimester of pregnancy. The receptors come from a female donor with multiple sclerosis, enrolled in a pregnancy study.

The chain is built from TRBV7-6 and TRBJ2-7; TRBD2 matches 11 bases. Germline values: CDR1 SGHVS, CDR2 FNYEAQ. Trimming removed 4 bases from V and 1 base from J; junction bases left unmatched: 6. The CDR3 has 16 amino acids. The CDR3 nucleotides are TGTGCCAGCAGCTCGCAACTAGCGGGGGAATCCTACGAGCAGTACTTC. This codes for CASSSQLAGESYEQYF. The full variable domain, rest sourced from reference TRBV7-6 and TRBJ2-7, is GAGVSQSPRYKVTKRGQDVALRCDPISGHVSLYWYRQALGQGPEFLTYFNYEAQQDKSGLPNDRFSAERPEGSISTLTIQRTEQRDSAMYRCASSSQLAGESYEQYFGPGTRLTVT.

CDR3 coding DNA: TGTGCCTGGGAGGTCGGGATCTGGGAAGCTTTCTTT. It yields the protein CAWEVGIWEAFF. The rearrangement links TRBV30 to TRBJ1-1; D not certain. The CDR3 is 12 amino acids. V was trimmed by 5 bases and J by 8 bases, leaving 15 bases between them. Germline V gives CDR1 GTSNPN, CDR2 SVGIG (reference sequence).

The J gene is TRBJ1-2, the V gene TRBV4-3, with TRBD1 matching over 7 bases. The CDR3 is 15 residues long. With V trimmed by 0 bases and J by 4 bases, 5 bases remained unmatched. The V gene's germline CDR1 is LGHNA and CDR2 YSLEER. CDR3 loop: CASSQEGDSRYGYTF. CDR3 nucleotide sequence: TGCGCCAGCAGCCAAGAGGGGGACAGCCGCTATGGCTACACCTTC.

CDR3 sequence reads: CASSPVPTVAFF. DNA for the CDR3: TGTGCCAGCAGCCCTGTACCCACGGTGGCTTTCTTT. This chain joins TRBV7-8 and TRBJ1-1; D ambiguous. CDR3 length equals 12 residues. The germline gives CDR1 SGHVS, CDR2 FQNEAQ. The germline V and J ends were trimmed by 5 bases and 11 bases, with 15 bases remaining between them. Looking up the rest from reference TRBV7-8 and TRBJ1-1 gives the full variable domain: GAGVSQSPRYKVAKRGQDVALRCDPISGHVSLFWYQQALGQGPEFLTYFQNEAQLDKSGLPSDRFFAERPEGSVSTLKIQRTQQEDSAVYLCASSPVPTVAFFGQGTRLTVV.

The chain uses TRBV15 and TRBJ1-4; 10 bases line up with TRBD1. Trimming at V came to 6 bases and at J to 6 bases, leaving 7 bases not matched to a gene. The CDR3 is 15 amino acids. The germline CDR1 and CDR2 sequences are LNHNV and YYDKDF (reference sequence). The chain's CDR3 is CATRGQGLRDEKLFF. As DNA, the CDR3 is TGTGCCACCAGGGGACAGGGGCTACGGGATGAAAAACTGTTTTTT.

This chain links TRBV19 with TRBJ1-5; D is ambiguous. V lost 3 bases and J lost 9, with 15 bases in between. Germline V gene data show CDR1 as LNHDA and CDR2 as SQIVND (reference sequence). This CDR3 contains 14 residues. This CDR3 reads CASSMGSPATPQHF. The CDR3 nucleotides read TGTGCCAGTAGTATGGGCAGCCCCGCGACGCCCCAGCATTTT.

The V and J genes are TRBV19 and TRBJ2-1, with D perhaps matching TRBD1 (5 bases). Germline CDR1 LNHDA, CDR2 SQIVND (reference sequence). The V gene lost 6 bases and the J gene lost 0 bases, with 15 bases spanning the gap. This CDR3 has 16 residues. Here the CDR3 DNA reads TGTGCCAGTAGCCTACAGGTCCTTCGCTCCTACAATGAGCAGTTCTTC. It encodes CASSLQVLRSYNEQFF.

The chain couples TRBV7-2 to TRBJ1-2; TRBD1 matches 12 bases. This CDR3 is built from 15 residues. V was clipped by 5 bases and J by 2 bases; unmatched bases: 3. Germline values: CDR1 SGHTA, CDR2 FQGNSA. The CDR3 here is CASSEGQGANYGYTF. In nucleotides, the CDR3 is TGTGCCAGCAGCGAGGGACAGGGGGCGAACTATGGCTACACCTTC.

V is TRBV4-3 and J is TRBJ1-4; 10 nucleotides match TRBD1. Germline V CDR1 and CDR2: LGHNA, YSLEER. V shed 4 bases, J shed 7 bases, and the junction held 9 bases outside the gene matches. The CDR3 runs to 16 residues. CDR3 coding DNA: TGCGCCAGCAGCCCGATGACAGGGGGCAGGGGTGAAAAACTGTTTTTT. Amino acids: CASSPMTGGRGEKLFF.

The rearrangement joins TRBV6-9 to TRBJ1-2; the match to TRBD1 covers 7 bases. This CDR3 has 11 residues. Per germline, CDR1 MNHGY and CDR2 SVAAGI. Unmatched junction bases numbered 3, after V lost 7 bases and J lost 7 bases. The DNA for the CDR3 is TGTGCCAGCAAAACAGGGGTTGGCTACACCTTC. Translated, it gives CASKTGVGYTF.

The sample holds a few counts of this clone. V gene TRBV9 combines with J gene TRBJ1-1; TRBD1 aligns across 8 bases. Germline-derived CDR1 and CDR2 are SGDLS and YYNGEE. This CDR3 comprises 14 residues. After removal of 3 bases from V and 5 bases from J, the junction contained 6 bases not matched to a gene. CDR3 in amino acids: CASSAGQGGTEAFF. CDR3 nucleotide sequence: TGTGCCAGCAGCGCAGGACAGGGTGGGACTGAAGCTTTCTTT. Full variable domain (remainder filled in from reference TRBV9 and TRBJ1-1): DSGVTQTPKHLITATGQRVTLRCSPRSGDLSVYWYQQSLDQGLQFLIQYYNGEERAKGNILERFSAQQFPDLHSELNLSSLELGDSALYFCASSAGQGGTEAFFGQGTRLTVV.

The V gene is TRBV28, the J gene TRBJ2-7; D is uncertain. Trimming left V 3 bases short and J 6 bases short, with 6 bases between. CDR1 is MDHEN and CDR2 is SYDVKM in the germline V gene. The length of the CDR3 is 11 residues. The CDR3 DNA reads as TGTGCCAGCAGTTTTAGTGTCGAGCAGTACTTC. It specifies CASSFSVEQYF.

The genes are TRBV5-1 and TRBJ1-2; unclear D gene. Trimming stripped 7 bases from V and 6 bases from J, with 16 bases between. CDR1 is SGHRS, CDR2 YFSETQ, per germline. The CDR3 covers 13 residues. The CDR3 reads CASSQEAVDGYTF. The CDR3 nucleotides are TGCGCCAGCTCCCAAGAGGCAGTAGATGGCTACACCTTC.

The chain recombines TRBV5-1 with TRBJ1-5, with D maybe TRBD1 (5 bases). Trimming took off 4 bases at V and 0 bases at J, with 14 bases between the two ends. Germline V gene lookup returns CDR1 SGHRS and CDR2 YFSETQ. The CDR3 consists of 16 residues. The CDR3 sequence is CASSPTYDSSNQPQHF. In DNA form, the CDR3 reads TGCGCCAGCAGCCCAACTTATGACAGTAGCAATCAGCCCCAGCATTTT.

The rearrangement joins TRBV6-1 to TRBJ2-6; 7 positions match TRBD1. The germline CDR1 and CDR2 sequences are MNHNS and SASEGT. The CDR3 loop spans 15 amino acids. V was clipped by 8 bases and J by 4 bases; unmatched bases: 8. CDR3 nucleotide sequence: TGTGCCAGCGCCCTTACAGGGGCAGGGGCCAACGTCCTGACTTTC. Its translation is CASALTGAGANVLTF.

CDR3 sequence (DNA): TGTGCCAGCAGCGCTAGGGGAAAGGGCTACACCTTC. Its protein is CASSARGKGYTF. This chain uses TRBV9 with TRBJ1-2; D might be TRBD1 (5 bases). Trimming stripped 3 bases from V and 8 bases from J, with 11 bases between. The germline CDR1 and CDR2 sequences are SGDLS and YYNGEE. This CDR3 has 12 residues.

The genes are TRBV19 and TRBJ1-1, with unresolved D. The CDR3 consists of 17 residues. Trimming took 2 bases from V and 0 from J, leaving 16 bases between them. Germline V lookup: CDR1 LNHDA, CDR2 SQIVND (reference sequence). DNA of the CDR3: TGTGCCAGTAGTATAACGCGGGCTGACCCCATGAACACTGAAGCTTTCTTT. Protein product: CASSITRADPMNTEAFF. The variable domain in full, completed from reference TRBV19 and TRBJ1-1, reads DGGITQSPKYLFRKEGQNVTLSCEQNLNHDAMYWYRQDPGQGLRLIYYSQIVNDFQKGDIAEGYSVSREKKESFPLTVTSAQKNPTAFYLCASSITRADPMNTEAFFGQGTRLTVV.

This chain uses TRBV25-1 with TRBJ1-6; 7 nucleotides line up with TRBD1. J was trimmed by 4 bases and V by 8 bases; bases with no gene match: 5. The CDR3 has 14 amino acids. Germline CDR1 and CDR2: MGHDK and SYGVNS. The DNA of the CDR3 is TGTGCCAGCTCCGCACAGGGGTATAATTCACCCCTCCACTTT. This sequence encodes CASSAQGYNSPLHF.

This sequence joins TRBV6-1 and TRBJ1-1; no reliable D call. CDR3 length: 14 amino acids. The germline CDR1 and CDR2 sequences are MNHNS and SASEGT. Deletions cut 4 bases from V and 1 base from J, with 10 bases between. The DNA for the CDR3 is TGTGCCAGCAGTGCCGGTCCTGCGAACACTGAAGCTTTCTTT. Protein product: CASSAGPANTEAFF.

The chain joins TRBV5-1 to TRBJ1-3, with D perhaps matching TRBD1 (5 bases). The CDR3 has 15 amino acids. Looked up from germline, CDR1 is SGHRS and CDR2 is YFSETQ. V gave up 3 bases and J gave up 0 bases, with 10 bases separating them. The CDR3, as DNA: TGCGCCAGCAGCTGGGGGGGTAGCTCTGGAAACACCATATATTTT. This sequence encodes CASSWGGSSGNTIYF.

The chain recombines TRBV4-1 with TRBJ1-3, with a weak D call TRBD1 (5 bases). The CDR3 contains 18 residues. CDR1 is MGHRA and CDR2 is YSYEKL in the germline V gene. Trimming took off 3 bases at V and 0 bases at J, with 18 bases between the two ends. CDR3 sequence (DNA): TGCGCCAGCAGCCAGGGTTTATTACGACAGAGCTCTGGAAACACCATATATTTT. Translating it yields CASSQGLLRQSSGNTIYF.

The rearrangement links TRBV7-6 to TRBJ2-2; 8 positions match TRBD1. Losses at the gene ends were 5 bases for V and 1 base for J; bases not matched to a gene: 3. The CDR3 consists of 15 residues. CDR1 and CDR2 from the germline V gene are SGHVS and FNYEAQ. CDR3 nucleotides: TGTGCCAGCAGCGGGGGGACAGGGAACACCGGGGAGCTGTTTTTT. This codes for CASSGGTGNTGELFF.

V and J are TRBV18 and TRBJ1-2; D possibly corresponds to TRBD1 (6 bases). This CDR3 spans 11 amino acids. CDR1 and CDR2 (germline): KGHSH, LQKENI. V lost 6 bases and J 10 bases, leaving 12 bases between the germline ends. Here the CDR3 DNA reads TGTGCCAGCTCCCAGGGACAAGACTACACCTTC. This sequence encodes CASSQGQDYTF.

The genes are TRBV7-7 and TRBJ1-1; D is undetermined. V was clipped by 1 base and J by 1 base, with 7 bases between them. Germline V gene data show CDR1 as SSHAT and CDR2 as FNYEAQ (reference sequence). This CDR3 contains 14 residues. CDR3 residues: CASSLVPKNTEAFF. The CDR3 DNA sequence: TGTGCCAGCAGCTTAGTCCCCAAGAACACTGAAGCTTTCTTT.

The chain has TRBV6-1 and TRBJ2-5, with TRBD1 matching over 8 bases. CDR1 is MNHNS and CDR2 is SASEGT in the germline V gene. V shed 4 bases and J 7 bases; nucleotides not matched to a gene: 5. The CDR3 length is 13 residues. The CDR3 spells CASSATGTGTQYF. As DNA, the CDR3 is TGTGCCAGCAGTGCAACCGGGACAGGGACCCAGTACTTC.

The V gene is TRBV29-1, the J gene TRBJ1-3, with unresolved D. The V gene lost 8 bases and the J gene lost 2 bases, with 13 bases spanning the gap. Germline V CDR1 and CDR2: SQVTM, ANQGSEA. The CDR3 has 13 amino acids. The chain's CDR3 is CSLPVPPGNTIYF. CDR3 bases: TGCAGCCTGCCGGTACCTCCTGGAAACACCATATATTTT.

CDR3 region: CASSFSGQGARGYTF. Written as DNA, the CDR3 is TGTGCCAGCAGCTTCAGCGGACAGGGGGCCCGAGGCTACACCTTC. This chain uses TRBV7-8 with TRBJ1-2, with 11 positions matching TRBD1. Germline CDR1 and CDR2: SGHVS and FQNEAQ. Trimming cost V 3 bases and J 8 bases; bases outside gene matches: 8. This CDR3 is 15 amino acids long.

The table lists this clone with a few counts. As DNA, the CDR3 is TGTGCCACTAAAAGCTACGGGGTGCGGGAAGCTTTCTTT. It is translated as CATKSYGVREAFF. The V call is TRBV19, the J call TRBJ1-1; the D is unclear. V was cut by 10 bases and J by 8 bases, with 20 bases left in between. CDR1 is LNHDA and CDR2 is SQIVND in the germline V gene (reference sequence). The CDR3 length is 13 residues.

This chain uses TRBV19 with TRBJ2-5; the match to TRBD1 covers 12 bases. CDR1 and CDR2 from the germline V gene are LNHDA and SQIVND (reference sequence). V shed 5 bases, J shed 1 base, and the junction held 5 bases outside the gene matches. CDR3 length: 16 residues. The CDR3: CASSPGQGARQETQYF. For the CDR3, the DNA is TGTGCCAGTAGTCCGGGACAGGGGGCTCGCCAAGAGACCCAGTACTTC.